Each of the 6 T cell receptor beta chains below was sequenced from the same sample in a study of T cell responses to AZD1222 COVID-19 vaccine. The table came from immunoSEQ multiplex PCR; TCRdb's copy has only in-frame clones and leaves some out. The table lists roughly 250,000 clones, more than 85% of them singletons. The sequenced sample was peripheral blood, obtained on day 0 of AZD1222 vaccination. The receptor source for this set is an adult in good health.

V gene TRBV28 combines with J gene TRBJ1-4; no definite D call. Germline V gives CDR1 MDHEN, CDR2 SYDVKM. The CDR3 runs to 15 residues. Between the trimmed V and J ends, which lost 4 bases and 0 bases, there was a span of 9 bases. The CDR3 DNA reads TGTGCCAGCAGTTCCCCCGGAGCAACTAATGAAAAACTGTTTTTT. Translation gives CASSSPGATNEKLFF.

The V and J genes are TRBV6-4 and TRBJ2-7; D is undetermined. The V and J ends lost 4 bases and 2 bases respectively, with 9 bases between them. CDR1 and CDR2 (germline): MRHNA, SNTAGT. There are 13 residues in the CDR3. The CDR3 here is CASSVLKPYEQYF. The CDR3 bases are TGTGCCAGCAGTGTACTCAAGCCCTACGAGCAGTACTTC.

The chain uses TRBV7-9 and TRBJ2-7; D might be TRBD2 (6 bases). Germline V gene data show CDR1 as SEHNR and CDR2 as FQNEAQ (reference sequence). CDR3 length: 15 residues. The V end was cut by 3 bases, the J end by 3 bases, with 15 bases between. The CDR3 DNA reads as TGTGCCAGCAGCTTGGGGTCTACGGGGGTCTACGAGCAGTACTTC. Protein sequence: CASSLGSTGVYEQYF. The full variable domain, rest sourced from reference TRBV7-9 and TRBJ2-7, is DTGVSQNPRHKITKRGQNVTFRCDPISEHNRLYWYRQTLGQGPEFLTYFQNEAQLEKSRLLSDRFSAERPKGSFSTLEIQRTEQGDSAMYLCASSLGSTGVYEQYFGPGTRLTVT.

The V gene is TRBV6-4, the J gene TRBJ2-7; D might be TRBD2 (5 bases). The germline V gene encodes CDR1 MRHNA and CDR2 SNTAGT. Trimming took off 4 bases at V and 3 bases at J, with 19 bases between the two ends. This CDR3 spans 16 amino acids. The CDR3 spells CASSGQNEWRHYEQYF. CDR3 sequence (DNA): TGTGCCAGCAGTGGACAAAACGAGTGGAGGCACTACGAGCAGTACTTC.

This chain uses TRBV5-1 with TRBJ2-1; TRBD2 might be the D (6 bases). Per the germline V gene, CDR1 is SGHRS and CDR2 is YFSETQ. Trimming left V 0 bases short and J 9 bases short, with 10 bases between. This CDR3 is built from 13 residues. CDR3 residues: CASSLEGGSEQFF. As DNA, the CDR3 is TGCGCCAGCAGCTTGGAGGGAGGCAGTGAGCAGTTCTTC.

This chain links TRBV28 with TRBJ2-2; TRBD1 or TRBD2 may be the D gene (5 bases each). V shed 2 bases and J shed 8 bases, with 15 bases lying between them. This CDR3 spans 15 amino acids. Looked up from germline, CDR1 is MDHEN and CDR2 is SYDVKM. The CDR3 coding sequence is TGTGCCAGCAGTTTAACCGGGACCAAGCGTGGGGAGCTGTTTTTT. It is translated as CASSLTGTKRGELFF. Full variable domain (remainder filled in from reference TRBV28 and TRBJ2-2): DVKVTQSSRYLVKRTGEKVFLECVQDMDHENMFWYRQDPGLGLRLIYFSYDVKMKEKGDIPEGYSVSREKKERFSLILESASTNQTSMYLCASSLTGTKRGELFFGEGSRLTVL.